This T cell receptor beta chain was obtained from a study of blood T cell repertoires in COVID-19 (dated by TCRdb to 2019 to 2021). Notes on the research overall: The collaborator samples originated in the United States, Italy and Spain and spanned the acute and convalescent phases of COVID-19. The prospective study material was composed of cDNA or gDNA derived from T cells, B-cell-depleted T cells, or PBMCs. Subjects who had been exposed to COVID-19, were actively infected with it, or had recovered from it provided the deeply sampled blood TCRbeta repertoires that made up the dataset. The repertoires were made available in a free public database intended to serve as a resource for research on the immune response to SARS-CoV-2. Samples were obtained from the ongoing ImmuneRACE study (first 160 participants) and from over 1,000 subjects provided by 6 global collaborators. The sample metadata nearly always contained a de-identified subject ID, COVID-19 status, age in years and sex. Where available, HLA class I and class II types were taken from metadata supplied by the sample provider and were not determined by assay-based typing.

The study at large found these results: The amount of clinical and demographic metadata varied by source and participant and was provided uncurated.

This clone was counted a single time. Its antigen specificity is not known. It has no much larger one-base neighbor in the sample; base qualities were not kept. The collaborating institutions used their own protocols to collect whole blood in K2EDTA tubes. For TCRbeta analysis, collaborators shipped samples in one of three forms: frozen whole blood, isolated PBMCs, or DNA extracted from either of those sample types. TCRbeta CDR3 regions were amplified from genomic DNA using the immunoSEQ Assay, a bias-controlled multiplex PCR. The published analysis was carried out like this. The number of nucleated cells in each sample was estimated by amplification of reference gene primers within the assay. To quantify the absolute abundance of each unique TCRbeta CDR3 rearrangement, sequence reads were collapsed and filtered. Productive Simpson clonality was computed per sample as the square root of Simpson's diversity index over productive rearrangements. The clones in this table, taken by TCRdb from immuneACCESS, are in-frame only. Not every clone is retained; where verified, under half of the shortfall comes from an unresolved V gene, and the cause of the rest is unknown. The D gene and trimming were derived from the DNA, and the V and J assignments and clone size from that table. The sample table records some 390,000 clones; around 87% of these occur just once. The ten largest clones represent 3% of the sample.

V lost 0 bases and J lost 9 bases; the stretch between them is 13 bases long. The CDR3, cysteine through phenylalanine, is 13 amino acids long. Here the CDR3 DNA is all that survives: 39 bases in frame from base 1. From the germline V gene, CDR1 is SGHRS and CDR2 is YFSETQ. The specimen was peripheral blood. The receptor was derived from a human donor in a cohort sampled during active COVID-19. The rearrangement joined TRBV5-1 to TRBJ2-7; the D region possibly corresponds to TRBD1 (5 bases align). The CDR3 region reads CASSLDLDTSQYF. The DNA reads TGCGCCAGCAGCTTGGACCTGGACACATCGCAGTACTTC.